This T cell receptor beta chain was sequenced for a study of persistence of HIV-infected CD4 T cells (TCRdb year 2020). Regarding the complete study: The median time the participants had spent on suppressive ART was roughly eight years. The study isolated CMV- and HIV-1 Gag-responding CD4+ T cells from ART-treated individuals to examine antigen-driven clonal expansion of HIV-1-infected cells. Apart from two participants who underwent leukapheresis at a single time point, peripheral blood samples of up to about 180 mL were collected from participants at multiple time points. The clonality of all cells in each sorted population was measured by TCRbeta sequencing, and the clonality of infected cells was measured by proviral sequencing. Anti-CD3/anti-CD28 stimulation activated a higher proportion of cells, with a lower memory fraction, than antigen stimulation. The TCR cluster analysis across participants included under ten participants for CMV and about 7 participants for Gag.

Study-level results and caveats: Within the same sorted populations, how oligoclonal the TCRs were correlated with how oligoclonal the proviruses were. Significantly lower TCRbeta richness was observed in CMV- and Gag-responding cells than in anti-CD3/anti-CD28-responding cells, and higher oligoclonality was observed in CMV-responding cells than in CD3/CD28-stimulated and Gag-responding cells. Only a small number of individuals took part in the study, and only a limited range of antigens was tested. Restriction of bulk TCR analyses to the rare CMV-responding cells that actually carried HIV-1 proviruses was not possible. Enrichment of degenerate expanded CDR3beta sequences was found in antigen-responding cells, suggesting convergent selection of CD4+ responses to CMV and Gag.

TCRbeta repertoires were sequenced from genomic DNA with the immunoSEQ hsTCRB assay version 4 in survey mode. Genomic DNA was diluted to about 10 ng/uL, using up to roughly 1 ug per sample for TCRbeta sequencing. As for the original processing: Analysis of the TCRbeta data was done in ImmunoSeq Analyzer 3.0, and diversity was computed on productive nucleotide rearrangements. Using the Immunarch R package, the improved Chao index served to estimate lower-bound TCR diversity and the Gini coefficient served to estimate clonality. When different nucleotide rearrangements encoded the same CDR3beta amino acid sequence, each rearrangement was treated as a distinct clonotype. Differential abundance analysis found TCRbeta sequences that were significantly enriched in antigen-responding cells compared with anti-CD3/anti-CD28-activated cells. GLIPH2 grouped TCRs by predicted peptide-MHC specificity, both within each participant and across combined participant data sets. TCRdb limited this immuneACCESS table to in-frame rearrangements with V and J called. A share of clones is missing; checked studies link under half to unresolved V genes, and the rest is unexplained. V and J calls and clone size are given by that table; D and trimming were obtained from the DNA. The sample table shows 35,000 to 50,000 clones, and approximately 90% are seen once. The ten largest account for under 2% of the sample.

The V end loses 6 bases and the J end loses 7 bases, and a stretch of 16 bases separates them. From the cysteine up to the phenylalanine, the CDR3 has a length of 14 residues. Just the 42-base CDR3 DNA is kept, in frame starting at base 1. CDR1 and CDR2 are drawn from the germline V gene: SNHLY, FYNNEI. Comments on this clone: Its binding antigen is unknown. The input lacks base qualities; no much larger clone sits a single base away.

The sample's treatment or condition label is to be understood as: suppressive antiretroviral therapy. As a nonspecific positive control representing the CD4+ T cell repertoire, cells were stimulated with anti-CD3/anti-CD28 magnetic beads. Responding CD4+ T cells were sorted on the basis of upregulation of both CD40 ligand and CD69. HIV-1-infected adults in whom suppressive ART had been started during chronic infection were enrolled as participants. For at least 4 years, participants had undetectable plasma HIV-1 RNA, below 50 copies/mL. To be included, participants needed a CD4+ T cell count above 400 cells/uL and a positive CMV serology. Before stimulation, PBMCs were isolated using density centrifugation and depleted of CD8+ T cells. For around 18 hours, CD8-depleted PBMCs were stimulated with anti-CD28/CD49d costimulation, a CD40-blocking antibody, and enfuvirtide, which was added to prevent new infections. Sorting was done on either a Beckman Coulter MoFlo Legacy or an XDP sorter, and propidium iodide was used to exclude dead cells. Genomic DNA was extracted with the QIAamp DNA Mini Kit for samples above one million cells, otherwise with the Quick-DNA Microprep Kit.

The sample in question was CD4+ T cells sorted from PBMCs after approximately 19-hour stimulation, obtained from a patient who received antiretroviral therapy. Read against the paper, the sample's cell subset or site label means: CD40L+CD69+ CD4 T cells responding to anti-CD3/anti-CD28 beads, representing the overall repertoire. The chain uses TRBV2 and TRBJ1-5; the D gene is unclear. The receptor was isolated from an adult man with HIV who was CMV-seropositive. This receptor has the CDR3 CASSIEGLRQPQHF. The nucleotide sequence is TGTGCCAGCAGCATCGAAGGCCTCCGGCAGCCCCAGCATTTT.